Listed below are T cell receptor beta chains from one sample, sequenced in a study of OX40 agonist ivuxolimab in advanced cancers. Measured with immunoSEQ multiplex PCR; TCRdb has only the in-frame clones, and not every one. The data contain about 43,000 clones, about 90% of them seen just once; the ten biggest clones take up about 15%. The specimen was CD4+ or CD8+ T cells sorted from blood, collected in a trial of the OX40 agonist ivuxolimab. These receptors were collected from an adult with an advanced solid tumor such as melanoma, head and neck, liver or kidney cancer. Each CDR3 is given with its conserved first and last residue. The order of the fields is J gene, clone size, D gene, CDR3 length, V gene, CDR3 protein, CDR3 DNA. The D gene is left open where the match is weak. Size is omitted from some rows. Given values are once, few, many or a class for expanded clones.

>TRBJ1-5|-|TRBD1|14|TRBV29-1
CSVRGTGMDQPQHF
TGCAGCGTGAGGGGGACAGGGATGGATCAGCCCCAGCATTTT
>TRBJ2-5|-|TRBD2|10|TRBV29-1
CSVVEGLEYF
TGCAGCGTTGTGGAGGGACTAGAGTACTTC
>TRBJ1-5|few|-|12|TRBV7-9
CASSLAGQPQHF
TGTGCCAGCAGCTTAGCGGGTCAGCCCCAGCATTTT
>TRBJ1-1|-|-|15|TRBV5-5
CASSLGDGRNTEAFF
TGTGCCAGCAGCTTGGGGGATGGACGGAACACTGAAGCTTTCTTT
>TRBJ2-1|-|-|13|TRBV28
CASSSSGYNEQFF
TGTGCCAGCAGTTCAAGCGGCTACAATGAGCAGTTCTTC
>TRBJ2-1|-|-|13|TRBV11-2
CASSLGYINEQFF
TGTGCCAGCAGCTTAGGCTACATCAATGAGCAGTTCTTC
>TRBJ1-4|-|TRBD1|17|TRBV5-1
CASSLGTGGSANEKLFF
TGCGCCAGCAGCTTGGGAACAGGGGGCTCGGCTAATGAAAAACTGTTTTTT
>TRBJ1-1|few|-|15|TRBV13
CASSTGQNINTEAFF
TGTGCCAGCAGCACCGGACAGAACATTAACACTGAAGCTTTCTTT
>TRBJ1-5|-|-|17|TRBV27
CASSFRAGDNSNQPQHF
TGTGCCAGCAGTTTTAGGGCAGGGGATAATAGCAATCAGCCCCAGCATTTT
>TRBJ1-5|-|-|16|TRBV6-6
CASSYPMRGSNQPQHF
TGTGCCAGCAGTTACCCTATGAGGGGGAGCAATCAGCCCCAGCATTTT
>TRBJ1-2|once|-|13|TRBV29-1
CAALKLGSYGYTF
TGCGCAGCGTTGAAACTAGGGAGCTATGGCTACACCTTC
>TRBJ2-6|-|-|15|TRBV10-2
CASKQEISGANVLTF
TGCGCCAGCAAACAGGAAATTTCTGGGGCCAACGTCCTGACTTTC
>TRBJ2-3|once|TRBD1|14|TRBV6-5
CAIADRGGTDTQYF
TGTGCCATCGCGGACAGGGGTGGCACAGATACGCAGTATTTT
>TRBJ2-7|-|TRBD1|15|TRBV7-9
CASSLDQQGTYEQYF
TGTGCCAGCAGCTTAGACCAACAGGGGACCTACGAGCAGTACTTC
>TRBJ1-3|-|-|15|TRBV7-8
CASSPGTASGNTIYF
TGTGCCAGCAGCCCCGGGACGGCCTCTGGAAACACCATATATTTT
>TRBJ2-1|-|TRBD1|15|TRBV9
CASSPGTGDFNEQFF
TGTGCCAGCAGTCCCGGGACAGGGGATTTCAATGAGCAGTTCTTC
>TRBJ1-2|-|-|15|TRBV6-1
CASSEGWELDYGYTF
TGTGCCAGCAGTGAAGGGTGGGAACTTGACTATGGCTACACCTTC
>TRBJ1-3|once|TRBD1|14|TRBV2
CARSRGDSGNTIYF
TGTGCCAGAAGCAGGGGGGACTCTGGAAACACCATATATTTT
>TRBJ2-5|few|-|15|TRBV9
CASSVGTTQRETQYF
TGTGCCAGCAGCGTAGGGACTACCCAAAGGGAGACCCAGTACTTC
>TRBJ2-5|once|-|17|TRBV11-2
CASRQGVRLGDQETQYF
TGTGCCAGCAGACAAGGCGTTCGCTTAGGGGACCAAGAGACCCAGTACTTC
>TRBJ2-3|-|-|15|TRBV7-9
CASSAVTGETDTQYF
TGTGCCAGCAGCGCTGTCACGGGAGAGACAGATACGCAGTATTTT
>TRBJ2-5|-|TRBD1|14|TRBV4-1
CASSTQGARETQYF
TGCGCCAGCAGCACCCAGGGGGCGCGGGAGACCCAGTACTTC